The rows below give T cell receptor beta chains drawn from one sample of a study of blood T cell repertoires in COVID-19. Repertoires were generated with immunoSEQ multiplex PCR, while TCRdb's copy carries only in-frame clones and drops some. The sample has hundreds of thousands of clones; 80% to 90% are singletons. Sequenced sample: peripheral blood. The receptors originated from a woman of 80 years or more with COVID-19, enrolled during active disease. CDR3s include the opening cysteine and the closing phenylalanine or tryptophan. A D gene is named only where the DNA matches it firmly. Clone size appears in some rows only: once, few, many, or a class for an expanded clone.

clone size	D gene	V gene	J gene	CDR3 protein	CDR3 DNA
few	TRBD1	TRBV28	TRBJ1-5	CASSLSTGGGNQPQHF	TGTGCCAGCAGTTTATCTACAGGGGGGGGCAATCAGCCCCAGCATTTT
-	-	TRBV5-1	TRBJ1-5	CASSVDSGKQPQHF	TGCGCCAGCAGCGTGGACAGCGGGAAACAGCCCCAGCATTTT
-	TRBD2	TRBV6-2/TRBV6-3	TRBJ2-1	CASSKGLASPNEQFF	TGTGCCAGCAGTAAGGGACTAGCTTCCCCCAATGAGCAGTTCTTC
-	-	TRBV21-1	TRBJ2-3	CASSKLEREDTDTQYF	TGTGCCAGCAGCAAATTGGAGCGGGAGGACACAGATACGCAGTATTTT
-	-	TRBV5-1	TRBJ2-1	CASSLLMNEQFF	TGCGCCAGCAGCTTGCTTATGAATGAGCAGTTCTTC
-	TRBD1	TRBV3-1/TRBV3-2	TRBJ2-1	CASSQDSPVTGPKQFF	TGTGCCAGCAGCCAAGATTCCCCTGTGACAGGGCCAAAGCAGTTCTTC
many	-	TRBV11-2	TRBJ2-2	CASSSRASTGELFF	TGTGCCAGCAGCTCCAGGGCATCCACCGGGGAGCTGTTTTTT
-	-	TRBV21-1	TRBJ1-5	CASSKETDQPQHF	TGTGCCAGCAGCAAAGAAACAGATCAGCCCCAGCATTTT
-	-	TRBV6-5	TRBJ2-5	CASSYRGPKETQYF	TGTGCCAGCAGTTACAGGGGCCCCAAAGAGACCCAGTACTTC
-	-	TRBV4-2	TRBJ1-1	CASSPRRVDTEAFF	TGTGCCAGCAGCCCTCGGAGGGTTGACACTGAAGCTTTCTTT
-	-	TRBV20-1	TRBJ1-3	CSASDGAYSGNTIYF	TGCAGTGCTAGTGATGGGGCCTACTCTGGAAACACCATATATTTT
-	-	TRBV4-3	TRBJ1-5	CASSQDLEGPQHF	TGCGCCAGCAGCCAAGATCTAGAGGGGCCCCAGCATTTT
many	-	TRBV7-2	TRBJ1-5	CASSRDTIGNQPQHF	TGTGCCAGCAGTCGGGACACTATAGGGAATCAGCCCCAGCATTTT
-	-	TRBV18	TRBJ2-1	CASSHPEGYNEQFF	TGTGCCAGCTCTCACCCGGAGGGGTACAATGAGCAGTTCTTC
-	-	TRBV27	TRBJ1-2	CASSLEGRTAYGYTF	TGTGCCAGCAGTTTAGAAGGGAGAACCGCCTATGGCTACACCTTC
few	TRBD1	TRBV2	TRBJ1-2	CASSEIPGQGGAGYTF	TGTGCCAGCAGTGAAATCCCGGGACAGGGTGGTGCTGGCTACACCTTC
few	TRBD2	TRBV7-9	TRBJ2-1	CASSFQGTSGSRNEQFF	TGTGCCAGCAGCTTCCAGGGGACTAGCGGGAGTCGCAATGAGCAGTTCTTC